This T cell receptor (beta chain) was obtained from a study of CD8 T cells in Susac syndrome. The overall study: There were Susac syndrome patients who were therapy-naive at blood draw, others on corticosteroids, and others on intravenous immunoglobulin alone.

V lost 8 bases, J lost 3 bases, and 3 bases stayed unmatched. CDR3 length equals 13 residues. Germline V gives CDR1 LGHDT, CDR2 YNNKEL (reference sequence). RNA totalling roughly 0.45 to 1 ug underwent reverse transcription with random hexamers. Coverage of TCR beta CDR3 amplification by immunoSEQ multiplex PCR extended to 54 Vbeta and 13 Jbeta. TCRdb fed the immunoSEQ multiplex PCR reads into MiXCR, producing one record per CDR3 protein. This table holds 150,000 or so distinct CDR3 sequences, 90% to 97% found once. TCR beta sequencing was performed on blood CD8+ and CD4+ T cells. TEMRA cells underwent FACS enrichment and CD8+ and CD4+ T cells underwent negative isolation.

Sequencing was carried out using CD4+ T cells from PBMCs. The TCR comes from a human donor with Susac syndrome. The genes are TRBV3-1 and TRBJ1-5; 8 bases align to TRBD1. CDR3: CASGQGDNQPQHF. Written as DNA, the CDR3 is TGTGCCAGCGGACAGGGAGACAATCAGCCCCAGCATTTT.